The 7 T cell receptor beta chains in this list originate from one sample, sequenced in a study of human CD4 T cells and Enterobacteriaceae. All CD4+ cells other than CD45RA+CCR7+CD95- naive cells were sorted as memory, over 98% pure. The assay was immunoSEQ multiplex PCR, and TCRdb's table has in-frame clones only and misses some. Of about 26,000 clones listed, around 80% were seen once; the top ten hold roughly 0.88%. Sequencing input: memory CD4+ T cells from blood. The origin of the receptors is a human donor in good health.

This clone was detected only a few times. The V and J genes are TRBV10-2 and TRBJ2-1; D gene uncertain. Germline V lookup: CDR1 WSHSY, CDR2 SAAADI. This CDR3 has 11 amino acids. The V end was cut by 5 bases, the J end by 7 bases, with 6 bases between. The CDR3 loop is CASSIRNEQFF. The CDR3 nucleotides are TGCGCCAGCAGTATAAGAAATGAGCAGTTCTTC.

V and J are TRBV5-1 and TRBJ2-7; D might be TRBD1 (5 bases). Trimming cost V 0 bases and J 7 bases, with 14 bases left between them. Germline V gene data show CDR1 as SGHRS and CDR2 as YFSETQ. The CDR3 totals 14 residues. The CDR3 nucleotides are TGCGCCAGCAGCTTGGGAGGCAGGGCAGTGGAGCAGTACTTC. This sequence encodes CASSLGGRAVEQYF.

The chain links TRBV2 to TRBJ2-2; the D is unclear. The germline CDR1 and CDR2 sequences are SNHLY and FYNNEI. The CDR3 has 14 amino acids. V was pared by 4 bases and J by 4 bases, with 10 bases between. The CDR3 DNA reads as TGTGCCAGCAGTGGGACGCAAGTCACCGGGGAGCTGTTTTTT. Its protein product is CASSGTQVTGELFF.

The chain uses TRBV6-1 and TRBJ2-2; 9 bases are a match to TRBD2. The J segment lost 4 bases and the V segment lost 6 bases, leaving 3 bases of the junction unmatched. The CDR3 spans 14 residues. Germline V lookup: CDR1 MNHNS, CDR2 SASEGT. CDR3 in DNA: TGTGCCAGCAGGCGGGGGGGGAGCACCGGGGAGCTGTTTTTT. Translation: CASRRGGSTGELFF.

The chain joins TRBV20-1 to TRBJ1-1; D gene ambiguous. CDR3 length: 11 amino acids. Trimming removed 6 bases from V and 9 bases from J, with 14 bases in between. CDR1 and CDR2 from the germline V gene are DFQATT and SNEGSKA (reference sequence). CDR3 nucleotides: TGCAGTGCGCCGGGGAACTTACAAGCTTTCTTT. Encoded protein: CSAPGNLQAFF.

The chain has TRBV18 and TRBJ1-1; D uncertain. With 1 base removed from V and 0 bases from J, the gap between germline ends came to 12 bases. Germline V gene sequence: CDR1 KGHSH, CDR2 LQKENI. CDR3 length: 16 amino acids. The CDR3 reads CASSPRSLRVNTEAFF. The CDR3, as DNA: TGTGCCAGCTCACCACGGTCTCTTCGAGTGAACACTGAAGCTTTCTTT.

The V and J genes are TRBV9 and TRBJ2-3, with unresolved D. The CDR3 runs to 17 residues. Between the trimmed V and J ends, which lost 0 bases and 1 base, there was a span of 15 bases. CDR1 is SGDLS and CDR2 is YYNGEE in the germline V gene. The CDR3 is CASSVAPGPRGTDTQYF. The CDR3 DNA reads as TGTGCCAGCAGCGTAGCCCCGGGCCCCCGGGGCACAGATACGCAGTATTTT.